The present T cell receptor beta chain was sequenced within a study of shared T cell receptors in the human thymus. Measured with immunoSEQ multiplex PCR; TCRdb has only the in-frame clones, and not every one. The sample carries hundreds of thousands of clones, 70% to 90% recorded once. Trimming cost V 7 bases and J 3 bases, with 9 bases left between them. Germline V CDR1 and CDR2: LGHNT, FRNRAP. CDR3 length: 12 amino acids. The same data also contributed to another study, on human thymus T cells. In that study: The people who donated were healthy Finnish babies having corrective surgery for congenital heart defects. Thymus tissue was removed during corrective cardiac surgery. An apparent bias in V and J gene usage was seen in thymic and blood repertoires.

The sample was thymocytes. The sequence was collected from a boy less than two years old with a congenital heart defect. The V and J genes are TRBV12-5 and TRBJ1-2; D call uncertain. CDR3 loop: CASAGGDYGYTF. CDR3 bases: TGTGCTAGTGCTGGCGGGGACTATGGCTACACCTTC.